This T cell receptor (beta chain) was identified in a study of OX40 agonist ivuxolimab in advanced cancers. TCRdb keeps only in-frame clones here, not all; method: immunoSEQ multiplex PCR. The sample includes around 80,000 clones, 75% to 90% of them seen just once. The CDR3 sequence is 13 residues long. V lost 0 bases and J 6 bases, leaving 8 bases between the germline ends. The chain uses TRBV23-1 and TRBJ1-1; unclear D gene. TRBV23-1 is an open reading frame whose function is uncertain. This TCR derives from an adult with an advanced solid tumor such as melanoma, head and neck, liver or kidney cancer. Sequencing used CD4+ or CD8+ T cells sorted from blood, obtained in a trial of the OX40 agonist ivuxolimab. Here the CDR3 reads CASSQSRGSEAFF. The CDR3 DNA reads as TGCGCCAGCAGTCAATCGCGGGGTTCTGAAGCTTTCTTT.